One and the same sample provided the 4 T cell receptor beta chains below, sequenced in a study of Graves' ophthalmopathy and Graves' hyperthyroidism. The authors amplified TCR beta CDR3 regions, and they did so from RNA transcripts for repertoire sequencing. The authors performed first-round RT-PCR with HTBI primers and then a second-round multiplex PCR. MiXCR, run by TCRdb on the multiplex PCR reads, gives a single entry per CDR3 protein. The sample shows around 600,000 distinct CDR3 sequences, over 40% of them seen only once. The sequencing sample was made of peripheral blood. Source of these receptors: an adult man with Graves' ophthalmopathy.

This clonotype was counted only a few times. J is TRBJ1-5 and V is TRBV4-1; D gene ambiguous. Germline-derived CDR1 and CDR2 are MGHRA and YSYEKL. Trimming pared 4 bases from V and 5 bases from J, leaving 12 bases between. The CDR3 runs 14 residues. The CDR3: CASSLIGEDQPQHF. DNA for the CDR3: TGCGCCAGCAGCCTTATCGGGGAGGATCAGCCCCAGCATTTT.

The chain combines TRBV25-1 with TRBJ1-2; D gene unclear. This CDR3 is built from 15 residues. Germline CDR1 MGHDK, CDR2 SYGVNS. V lost 4 bases and J 6 bases, leaving 18 bases between the germline ends. The DNA for the CDR3 is TGTGCCAGCAGTGCTCCCTCGGTCAGGAGGAATGGCTACACCTTC. Translation gives CASSAPSVRRNGYTF.

The V call is TRBV14, the J call TRBJ2-7; possibly TRBD1 or TRBD2 for D (5 bases each). Germline CDR1 and CDR2: SGHDN and FVKESK. The CDR3 consists of 17 residues. V dropped 4 bases and J dropped 4 bases, with 23 bases sitting between them. The CDR3 loop reads CASSLRREGHASYEQYF. CDR3 nucleotides: TGTGCCAGCAGCCTCAGGCGTGAGGGGCACGCCTCGTACGAGCAGTACTTC.

This clonotype has at least ten counts. The rearrangement uses TRBV7-9 and TRBJ1-3; no definite D call. Trimming left V 7 bases short and J 0 bases short, with 7 bases between. The germline V gene encodes CDR1 SEHNR and CDR2 FQNEAQ (reference sequence). CDR3 length: 13 residues. This CDR3 reads CASTWSSGNTIYF. The CDR3 nucleotides are TGTGCCAGCACCTGGAGCTCTGGAAACACCATATATTTT.